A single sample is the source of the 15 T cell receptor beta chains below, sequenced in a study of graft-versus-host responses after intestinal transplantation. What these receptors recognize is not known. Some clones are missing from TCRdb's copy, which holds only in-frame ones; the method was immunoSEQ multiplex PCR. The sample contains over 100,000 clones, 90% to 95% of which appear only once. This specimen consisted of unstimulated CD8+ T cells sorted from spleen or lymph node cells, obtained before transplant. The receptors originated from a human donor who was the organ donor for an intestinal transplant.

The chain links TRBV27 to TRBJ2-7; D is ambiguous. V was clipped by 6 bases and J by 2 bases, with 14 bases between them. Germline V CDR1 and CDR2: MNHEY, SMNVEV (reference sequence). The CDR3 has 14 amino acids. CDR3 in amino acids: CASSEYDGPYEQYF. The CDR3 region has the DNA TGTGCCAGCAGCGAGTACGACGGTCCCTACGAGCAGTACTTC.

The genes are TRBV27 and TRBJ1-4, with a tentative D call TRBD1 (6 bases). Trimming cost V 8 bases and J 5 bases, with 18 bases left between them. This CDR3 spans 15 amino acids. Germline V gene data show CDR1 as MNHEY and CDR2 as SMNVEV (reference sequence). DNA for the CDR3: TGTGCCAGCTCCCGCCAGGTTAGGGGGAATGAAAAACTGTTTTTT. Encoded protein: CASSRQVRGNEKLFF.

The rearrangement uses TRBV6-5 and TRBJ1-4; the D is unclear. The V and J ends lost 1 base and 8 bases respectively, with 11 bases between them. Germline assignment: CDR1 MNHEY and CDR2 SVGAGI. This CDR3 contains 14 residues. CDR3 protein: CASSYYSGEEKLFF. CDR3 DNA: TGTGCCAGCAGTTACTATAGTGGCGAGGAAAAACTGTTTTTT.

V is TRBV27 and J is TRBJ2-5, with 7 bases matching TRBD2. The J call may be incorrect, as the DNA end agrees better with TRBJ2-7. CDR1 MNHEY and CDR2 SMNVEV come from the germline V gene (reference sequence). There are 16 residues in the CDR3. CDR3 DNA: TGTGCCAGCAGTTTATCCATTGGCGGGAGTTACTACGAGCAGTACTTC. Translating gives CASSLSIGGSYYEQYF.

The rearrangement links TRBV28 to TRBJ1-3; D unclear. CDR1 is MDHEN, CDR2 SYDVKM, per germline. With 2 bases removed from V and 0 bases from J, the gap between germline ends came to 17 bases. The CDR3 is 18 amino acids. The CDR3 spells CASSLTIGSPLSGNTIYF. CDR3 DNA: TGTGCCAGCAGTTTAACTATAGGCTCCCCCCTCTCTGGAAACACCATATATTTT.

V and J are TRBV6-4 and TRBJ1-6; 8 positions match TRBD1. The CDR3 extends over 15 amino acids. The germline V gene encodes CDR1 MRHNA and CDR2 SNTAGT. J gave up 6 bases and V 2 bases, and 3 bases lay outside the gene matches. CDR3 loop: CASSDPGQVNSPLHF. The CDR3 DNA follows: TGTGCCAGCAGTGACCCGGGACAGGTTAATTCACCCCTCCACTTT.

The CDR3, as DNA: TGTGCCATCAAAGCAGGAGTGAACACTGAAGCTTTCTTT. This sequence encodes CAIKAGVNTEAFF. The chain recombines TRBV10-3 with TRBJ1-1; D remains ambiguous. The germline V and J ends were trimmed by 7 bases and 0 bases, with 9 bases remaining between them. CDR1 is ENHRY and CDR2 is SYGVKD in the germline V gene. The CDR3 has 13 amino acids.

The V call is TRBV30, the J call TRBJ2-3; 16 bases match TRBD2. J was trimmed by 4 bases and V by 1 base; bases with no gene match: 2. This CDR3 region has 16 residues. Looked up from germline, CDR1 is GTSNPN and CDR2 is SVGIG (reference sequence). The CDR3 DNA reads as TGTGCCTGGAGTGGGGGGACTAGCGGGAGGGCAGATACGCAGTATTTT. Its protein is CAWSGGTSGRADTQYF.

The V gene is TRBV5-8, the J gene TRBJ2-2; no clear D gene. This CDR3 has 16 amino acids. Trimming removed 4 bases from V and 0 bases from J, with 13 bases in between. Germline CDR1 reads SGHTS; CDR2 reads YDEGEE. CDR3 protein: CASSVDIYSNTGELFF. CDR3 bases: TGTGCCAGCAGCGTAGACATTTACTCGAACACCGGGGAGCTGTTTTTT.

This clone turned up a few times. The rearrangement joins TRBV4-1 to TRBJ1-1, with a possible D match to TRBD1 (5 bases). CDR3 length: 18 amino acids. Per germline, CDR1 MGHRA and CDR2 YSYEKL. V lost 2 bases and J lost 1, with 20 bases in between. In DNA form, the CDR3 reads TGCGCCAGCAGCCAATCGGCTTTAAAGGGACCTAGGAACACTGAAGCTTTCTTT. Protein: CASSQSALKGPRNTEAFF.

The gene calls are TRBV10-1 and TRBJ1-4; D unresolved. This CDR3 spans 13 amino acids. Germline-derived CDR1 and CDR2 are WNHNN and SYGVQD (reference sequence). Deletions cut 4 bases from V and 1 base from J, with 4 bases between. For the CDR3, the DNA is TGCGCCAGCAGTGCCGTAACTAATGAAAAACTGTTTTTT. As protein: CASSAVTNEKLFF.

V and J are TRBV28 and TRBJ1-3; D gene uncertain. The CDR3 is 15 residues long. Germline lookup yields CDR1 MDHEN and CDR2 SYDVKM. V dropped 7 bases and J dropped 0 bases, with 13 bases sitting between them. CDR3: CASTGIGNSGNTIYF. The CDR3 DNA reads TGTGCCAGCACCGGAATTGGAAACTCTGGAAACACCATATATTTT.

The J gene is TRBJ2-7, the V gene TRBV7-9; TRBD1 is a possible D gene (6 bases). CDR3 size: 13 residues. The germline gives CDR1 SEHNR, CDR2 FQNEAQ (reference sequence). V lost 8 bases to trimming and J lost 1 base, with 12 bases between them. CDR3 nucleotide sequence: TGTGCCAGCTCATCAGGGGTTTCCTACGAGCAGTACTTC. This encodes CASSSGVSYEQYF.

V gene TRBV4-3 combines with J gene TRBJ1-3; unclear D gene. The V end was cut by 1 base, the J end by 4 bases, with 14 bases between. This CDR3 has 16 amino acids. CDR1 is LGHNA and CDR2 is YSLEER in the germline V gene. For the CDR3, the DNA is TGCGCCAGCAGCCAAGGAACCGCCTCGACCGGAAACACCATATATTTT. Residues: CASSQGTASTGNTIYF.

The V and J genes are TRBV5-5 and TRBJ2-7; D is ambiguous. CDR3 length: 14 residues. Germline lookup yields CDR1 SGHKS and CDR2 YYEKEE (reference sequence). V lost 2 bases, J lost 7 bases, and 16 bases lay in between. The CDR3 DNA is TGTGCCAGCAGCTTTTCCAAGATCATGTGGGAGCAGTACTTC. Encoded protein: CASSFSKIMWEQYF. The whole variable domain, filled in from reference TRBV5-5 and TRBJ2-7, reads DAGVTQSPTHLIKTRGQQVTLRCSPISGHKSVSWYQQVLGQGPQFIFQYYEKEERGRGNFPDRFSARQFPNYSSELNVNALLLGDSALYLCASSFSKIMWEQYFGPGTRLTVT.